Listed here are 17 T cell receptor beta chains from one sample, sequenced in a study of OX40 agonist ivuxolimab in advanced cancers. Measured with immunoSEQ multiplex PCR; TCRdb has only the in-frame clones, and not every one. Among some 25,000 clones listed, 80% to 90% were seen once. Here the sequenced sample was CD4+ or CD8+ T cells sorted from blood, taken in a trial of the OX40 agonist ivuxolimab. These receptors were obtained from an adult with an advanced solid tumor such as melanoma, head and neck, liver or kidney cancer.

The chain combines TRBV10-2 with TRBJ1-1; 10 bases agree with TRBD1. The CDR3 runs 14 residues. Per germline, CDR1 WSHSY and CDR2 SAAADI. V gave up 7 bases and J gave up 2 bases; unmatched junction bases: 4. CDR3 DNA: TGCGCCAGCACCGACAGGGGGCCCAACACTGAAGCTTTCTTT. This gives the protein CASTDRGPNTEAFF.

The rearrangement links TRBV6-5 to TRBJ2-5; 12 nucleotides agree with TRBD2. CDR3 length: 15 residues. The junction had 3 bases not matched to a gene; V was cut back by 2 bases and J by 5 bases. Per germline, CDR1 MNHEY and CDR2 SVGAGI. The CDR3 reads CASSYAGTSGETQYF. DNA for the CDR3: TGTGCCAGCAGTTACGCCGGGACTAGCGGGGAGACCCAGTACTTC.

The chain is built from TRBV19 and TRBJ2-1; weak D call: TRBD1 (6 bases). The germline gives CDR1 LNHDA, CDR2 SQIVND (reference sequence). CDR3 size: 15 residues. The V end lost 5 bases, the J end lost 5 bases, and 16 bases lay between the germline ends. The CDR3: CASSAPHRDNNEQFF. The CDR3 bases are TGTGCCAGTAGTGCCCCCCACAGGGACAACAATGAGCAGTTCTTC.

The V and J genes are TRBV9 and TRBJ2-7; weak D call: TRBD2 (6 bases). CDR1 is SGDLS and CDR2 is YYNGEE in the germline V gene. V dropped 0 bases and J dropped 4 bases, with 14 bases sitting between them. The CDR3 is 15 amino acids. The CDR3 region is CASSVDGGPGYEQYF. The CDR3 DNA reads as TGTGCCAGCAGCGTAGATGGAGGGCCCGGGTACGAGCAGTACTTC.

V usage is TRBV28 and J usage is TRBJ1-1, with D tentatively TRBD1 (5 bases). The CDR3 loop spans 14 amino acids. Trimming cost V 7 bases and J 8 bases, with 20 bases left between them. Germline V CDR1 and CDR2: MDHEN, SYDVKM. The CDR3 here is CASNPHPGKSEAFF. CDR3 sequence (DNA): TGTGCCAGCAATCCCCACCCAGGGAAGTCCGAAGCTTTCTTT.

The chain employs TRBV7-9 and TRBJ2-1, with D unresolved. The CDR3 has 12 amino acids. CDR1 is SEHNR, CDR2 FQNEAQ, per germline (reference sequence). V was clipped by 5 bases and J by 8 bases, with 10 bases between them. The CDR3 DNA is TGTGCCAGCAGCCCCCCCCAAGATGAGCAGTTCTTC. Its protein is CASSPPQDEQFF. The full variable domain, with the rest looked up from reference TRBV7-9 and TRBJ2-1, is DTGVSQNPRHKITKRGQNVTFRCDPISEHNRLYWYRQTLGQGPEFLTYFQNEAQLEKSRLLSDRFSAERPKGSFSTLEIQRTEQGDSAMYLCASSPPQDEQFFGPGTRLTVL.

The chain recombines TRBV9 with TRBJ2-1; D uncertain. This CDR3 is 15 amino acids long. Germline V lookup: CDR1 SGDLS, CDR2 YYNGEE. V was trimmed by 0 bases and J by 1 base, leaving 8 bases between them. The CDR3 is CASSVDGKSYNEQFF. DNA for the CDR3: TGTGCCAGCAGCGTAGATGGGAAATCCTACAATGAGCAGTTCTTC.

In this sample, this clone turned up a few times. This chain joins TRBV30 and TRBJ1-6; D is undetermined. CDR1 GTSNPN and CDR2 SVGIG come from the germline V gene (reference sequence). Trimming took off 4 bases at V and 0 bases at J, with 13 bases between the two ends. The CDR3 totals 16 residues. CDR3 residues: CAWTYDVSSYNSPLHF. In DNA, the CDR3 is TGTGCCTGGACCTACGATGTGAGCTCCTATAATTCACCCCTCCACTTT.

CDR3 protein: CATSVRRSNQPQHF. The CDR3 DNA reads as TGTGCCACCAGCGTGCGTCGGAGCAATCAGCCCCAGCATTTT. The rearrangement links TRBV15 to TRBJ1-5, with no clear D. Trimming left V 5 bases short and J 1 base short, with 9 bases between. Germline CDR1 reads LNHNV; CDR2 reads YYDKDF (reference sequence). This CDR3 comprises 14 residues.

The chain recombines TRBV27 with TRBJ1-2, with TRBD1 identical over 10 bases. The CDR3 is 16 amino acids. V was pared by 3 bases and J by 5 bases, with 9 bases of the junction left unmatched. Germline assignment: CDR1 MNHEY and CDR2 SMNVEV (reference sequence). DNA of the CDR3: TGTGCCAGCAGTTTGCGAGATGGGACAGGGGATTATGGCTACACCTTC. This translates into CASSLRDGTGDYGYTF.

In DNA, the CDR3 is TGTGCCAGCAGCGCCTGGGGGGATGAGCAGTTCTTC. Its translation: CASSAWGDEQFF. J is TRBJ2-1 and V is TRBV7-6; maybe TRBD2 (6 bases). CDR1 and CDR2 from the germline V gene are SGHVS and FNYEAQ. CDR3 length equals 12 residues. V was trimmed by 5 bases and J by 8 bases, leaving 10 bases between them.

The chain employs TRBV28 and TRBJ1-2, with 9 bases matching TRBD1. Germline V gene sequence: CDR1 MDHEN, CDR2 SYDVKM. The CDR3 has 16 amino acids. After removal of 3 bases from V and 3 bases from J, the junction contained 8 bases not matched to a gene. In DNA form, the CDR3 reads TGTGCCAGCAGTTTGGTGATCGGGACAGGGCACTATGGCTACACCTTC. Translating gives CASSLVIGTGHYGYTF.

CDR3 DNA sequence: TGTGCCAGTAGGGTTCAAGGCACTGAAGCTTTCTTT. It is translated as CASRVQGTEAFF. J is TRBJ1-1 and V is TRBV19; D gene uncertain. The length of the CDR3 is 12 residues. Germline assignment: CDR1 LNHDA and CDR2 SQIVND (reference sequence). V lost 6 bases to trimming and J lost 4 bases, with 9 bases between them. The whole variable domain, remainder taken from reference TRBV19 and TRBJ1-1, is DGGITQSPKYLFRKEGQNVTLSCEQNLNHDAMYWYRQDPGQGLRLIYYSQIVNDFQKGDIAEGYSVSREKKESFPLTVTSAQKNPTAFYLCASRVQGTEAFFGQGTRLTVV.

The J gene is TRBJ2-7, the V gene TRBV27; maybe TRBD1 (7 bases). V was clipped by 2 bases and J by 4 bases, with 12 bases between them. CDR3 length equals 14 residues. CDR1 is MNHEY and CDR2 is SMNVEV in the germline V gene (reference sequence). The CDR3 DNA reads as TGTGCCAGCAGTTTAGGAGGGGGCGAGTACGAGCAGTACTTC. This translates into CASSLGGGEYEQYF.

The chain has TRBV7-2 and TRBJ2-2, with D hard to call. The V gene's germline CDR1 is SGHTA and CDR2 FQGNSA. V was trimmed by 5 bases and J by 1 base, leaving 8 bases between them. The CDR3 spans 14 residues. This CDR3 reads CASSPPGNTGELFF. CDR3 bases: TGTGCCAGCAGCCCCCCGGGGAACACCGGGGAGCTGTTTTTT.

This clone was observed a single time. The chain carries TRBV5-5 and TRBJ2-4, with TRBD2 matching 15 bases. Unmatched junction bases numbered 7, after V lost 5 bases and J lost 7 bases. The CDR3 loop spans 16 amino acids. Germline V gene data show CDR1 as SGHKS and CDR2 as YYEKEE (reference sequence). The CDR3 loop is CASSHGTSGRLNIQYF. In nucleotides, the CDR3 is TGTGCCAGCAGTCACGGGACTAGCGGGAGGCTTAACATTCAGTACTTC.

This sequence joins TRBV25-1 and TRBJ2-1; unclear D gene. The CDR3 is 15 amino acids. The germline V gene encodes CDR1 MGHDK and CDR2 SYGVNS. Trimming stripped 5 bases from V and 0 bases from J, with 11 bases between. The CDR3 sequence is CASSPGPSSYNEQFF. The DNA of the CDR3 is TGTGCCAGCAGTCCGGGTCCAAGCTCCTACAATGAGCAGTTCTTC.